A single sample gave rise to the 6 T cell receptor beta chains below, sequenced in a study of T cells in Graves' hyperthyroidism and ophthalmopathy. Amplified TCR beta CDR3 regions derived from RNA transcripts. During a first-round RT-PCR of the TCR CDR3, the HTBI primer set was used. TCRdb reanalysed the multiplex PCR reads using MiXCR and keeps one entry per CDR3 protein. The profile shows a few hundred thousand distinct CDR3 sequences, about 16% of them singletons. Sequences were obtained from blood. The receptors were gathered from a woman in her thirties or forties with Graves' ophthalmopathy.

This clonotype came up a few times. The chain carries TRBV7-9 and TRBJ2-1; a weak D match, TRBD2 (6 bases). The germline V and J ends were trimmed by 1 base and 10 bases, with 14 bases remaining between them. This CDR3 is 14 amino acids long. Germline values: CDR1 SEHNR, CDR2 FQNEAQ (reference sequence). The CDR3 loop is CASSLGGRRGEQFF. CDR3 nucleotide sequence: TGTGCCAGCAGCTTAGGGGGCCGGAGGGGAGAGCAGTTCTTC.

J is TRBJ2-3 and V is TRBV27, with 8 positions matching TRBD2. V shed 7 bases, J shed 7 bases, and the junction held 13 bases outside the gene matches. The CDR3 spans 15 residues. The germline gives CDR1 MNHEY, CDR2 SMNVEV (reference sequence). CDR3 coding DNA: TGTGCCAGCACCCGGGAGGGGCAAACGAGAAATACGCAGTATTTT. Residues: CASTREGQTRNTQYF.

This clonotype came up a few times. One end of the junction does not line up with germline, which may come from a read error. This chain uses TRBV19 with TRBJ2-2, with TRBD2 identical over 9 bases. This CDR3 has 17 amino acids. From germline, CDR1 is LNHDA and CDR2 SQIVND (reference sequence). The CDR3 DNA follows: TGTGCCGGTAGTTTTTCGAGCGGGGGGCAGAACACCGGGGAGCTGTTTTTT. This codes for CAGSFSSGGQNTGELFF.

V gene TRBV5-1 combines with J gene TRBJ2-5, with D perhaps TRBD1 (6 bases). The V end was cut by 3 bases, the J end by 4 bases, with 13 bases between. Germline-derived CDR1 and CDR2 are SGHRS and YFSETQ. The CDR3 totals 14 residues. Written as DNA, the CDR3 is TGCGCCAGCAGCTCAGGGGTGAGAGGAGAGACCCAGTACTTC. Its translation: CASSSGVRGETQYF.

In this sample, this clonotype turned up many times. V gene TRBV6-1 combines with J gene TRBJ2-7; 10 bases are shared with TRBD1. V lost 5 bases to trimming and J lost 5 bases; unmatched junction nucleotides: 3. The CDR3 is made up of 13 amino acids. Germline V CDR1 and CDR2: MNHNS, SASEGT. CDR3: CASSRDRGHEQYF. The CDR3 bases are TGTGCCAGCAGTCGGGACAGGGGACACGAGCAGTACTTC.

This clonotype came up once. The chain joins TRBV11-2 to TRBJ2-1; TRBD2 matches 10 bases. J was trimmed by 4 bases and V by 5 bases; bases with no gene match: 8. The V gene's germline CDR1 is SGHAT and CDR2 FQNNGV. This CDR3 region has 16 residues. CDR3 amino acids: CASSLIAGGGYNEQFF. The CDR3, as DNA: TGTGCCAGCAGCCTCATAGCGGGGGGCGGGTACAATGAGCAGTTCTTC.